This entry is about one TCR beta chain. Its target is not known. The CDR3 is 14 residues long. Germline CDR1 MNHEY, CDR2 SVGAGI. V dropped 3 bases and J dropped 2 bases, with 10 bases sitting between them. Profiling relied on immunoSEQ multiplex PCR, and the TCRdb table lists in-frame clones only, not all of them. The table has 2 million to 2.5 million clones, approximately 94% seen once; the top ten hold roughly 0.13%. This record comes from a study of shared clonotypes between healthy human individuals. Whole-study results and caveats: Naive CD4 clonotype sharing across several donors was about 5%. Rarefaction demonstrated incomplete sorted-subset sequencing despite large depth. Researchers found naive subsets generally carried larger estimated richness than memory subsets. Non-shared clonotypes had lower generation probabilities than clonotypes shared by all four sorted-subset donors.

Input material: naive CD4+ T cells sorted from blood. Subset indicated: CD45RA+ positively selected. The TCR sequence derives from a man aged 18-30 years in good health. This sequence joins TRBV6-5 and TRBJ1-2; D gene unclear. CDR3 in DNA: TGTGCCAGCAGTTATTCGACGCCGAACTATGGCTACACCTTC. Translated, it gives CASSYSTPNYGYTF.